This T cell receptor beta chain was obtained from a study of vaccination effects on CD4 cells after COVID-19. This clone appeared a few times. The antigen remains undetermined. Prior to sequencing, the ViraFEST assay stimulated PBMC with viral peptide pools, which expanded the antigen-specific CD4+ T cells. CD4+ T cells were isolated after 10 days of culture. Nobody among the vaccine recipients had prior SARS-CoV-2 infection (nucleocapsid antibodies were negative). Cultures had half their medium replaced with IL-2 medium on days 3 and 7. Method: immunoSEQ multiplex PCR; TCRdb's copy keeps in-frame clones and lacks some. The data hold 70,000 or so clones, with about 78% observed a single time. This CDR3 has 18 amino acids. V lost 0 bases and J lost 2, with 15 bases in between. Germline V CDR1 and CDR2: KGHDR, SFDVKD.

This sequence was found in a human donor who received a COVID-19 vaccine. The material was CD4+ T cells from PBMCs cultured with SARS-CoV-2 spike peptides, obtained before COVID-19 vaccination. The V call is TRBV24-1, the J call TRBJ2-2; D perhaps matches TRBD1 (5 bases). For the CDR3, the DNA is TGTGCCACCAGTGATTTGGTCCCCGGCAGGGCAAACACCGGGGAGCTGTTTTTT. Translating it yields CATSDLVPGRANTGELFF.